These 3 T cell receptor beta chains were all obtained from the same sample, sequenced in a study of graft-versus-host responses after intestinal transplantation. Sequencing was performed with immunoSEQ multiplex PCR; in TCRdb, only in-frame clones are kept and a portion is missing. This table has 85,000 to 90,000 clones, roughly 90% appearing once. These receptors' antigens are unknown. The material was unstimulated CD4+ T cells sorted from spleen or lymph node cells, obtained before intestinal transplant. These receptors came from a human donor who received an intestinal transplant.

The gene calls are TRBV6-5 and TRBJ2-5; no reliable D call. The CDR3 has 16 residues. The V and J ends lost 3 bases and 7 bases respectively, with 21 bases between them. Germline values: CDR1 MNHEY, CDR2 SVGAGI. CDR3 residues: CASSYSSLSNLGTQYF. CDR3 DNA: TGTGCCAGCAGTTATAGTTCCCTCTCCAATCTCGGGACCCAGTACTTC.

This clone was seen only once. The gene calls are TRBV7-2 and TRBJ1-3; D call uncertain. From germline, CDR1 is SGHTA and CDR2 FQGNSA. The CDR3 consists of 15 residues. V shed 3 bases and J shed 0 bases, with 9 bases lying between them. CDR3 protein: CASSFGPSSGNTIYF. In nucleotides, the CDR3 is TGTGCCAGCAGCTTTGGGCCGAGCTCTGGAAACACCATATATTTT.

V usage is TRBV5-1 and J usage is TRBJ2-7; TRBD1 matches at 9 bases. The ends lost 4 bases at V and 5 bases at J; junction bases unmatched: 7. Germline V gene lookup returns CDR1 SGHRS and CDR2 YFSETQ. This CDR3 has 14 amino acids. The CDR3 region has the DNA TGCGCCAGCAGCCAGGGACAGGGTAATAACGAGCAGTACTTC. Its translation is CASSQGQGNNEQYF.